Below, 19 T cell receptor beta chains from the same sample are listed, as sequenced in a study of blood T cell repertoires in COVID-19. The assay was immunoSEQ multiplex PCR, and TCRdb's table has in-frame clones only and misses some. The data show around 74,000 clones, with around 88% seen just once and 6.5% to 8.5% held by the top ten. The specimen was peripheral blood. Every receptor here comes from a man between 25 and 39 years old with acute or convalescent COVID-19.

V and J are TRBV28 and TRBJ2-7; 12 bases are a match to TRBD2. Germline V CDR1 and CDR2: MDHEN, SYDVKM. The CDR3 runs to 15 residues. The V and J ends lost 6 bases and 3 bases, in that order; junction bases with no gene match: 6. CDR3 sequence (DNA): TGTGCCAGCAGAATACTAGCGGGAGGCCTCTACGAGCAGTACTTC. This gives the protein CASRILAGGLYEQYF. Full variable domain (rest looked up from reference TRBV28 and TRBJ2-7): DVKVTQSSRYLVKRTGEKVFLECVQDMDHENMFWYRQDPGLGLRLIYFSYDVKMKEKGDIPEGYSVSREKKERFSLILESASTNQTSMYLCASRILAGGLYEQYFGPGTRLTVT.

The chain links TRBV5-1 to TRBJ2-3; TRBD1 matches at 12 bases. The germline V gene has CDR1 SGHRS and CDR2 YFSETQ. The CDR3 runs to 18 residues. The ends lost 1 base at V and 2 bases at J; junction bases unmatched: 8. The CDR3 region has the DNA TGCGCCAGCAGCTTGCGGGACAGGGGGCGGTTTGCCACAGATACGCAGTATTTT. Residues: CASSLRDRGRFATDTQYF. Together with reference TRBV5-1 and TRBJ2-3, the CDR3 gives the full variable domain: KAGVTQTPRYLIKTRGQQVTLSCSPISGHRSVSWYQQTPGQGLQFLFEYFSETQRNKGNFPGRFSGRQFSNSRSEMNVSTLELGDSALYLCASSLRDRGRFATDTQYFGPGTRLTVL.

The chain carries TRBV7-9 and TRBJ2-2; D may be TRBD2 (6 bases). The CDR3 totals 17 residues. Germline V CDR1 and CDR2: SEHNR, FQNEAQ (reference sequence). With 4 bases removed from V and 5 bases from J, the gap between germline ends came to 20 bases. The CDR3 is CASSSTPYGSGTGELFF. The DNA of the CDR3 is TGTGCCAGCAGCTCCACCCCGTACGGGAGTGGAACCGGGGAGCTGTTTTTT.

The V gene is TRBV6-5, the J gene TRBJ2-1, with D hard to call. There are 11 residues in the CDR3. Germline CDR1 and CDR2: MNHEY and SVGAGI. Trimming removed 2 bases at V and 9 bases at J, with 5 bases between. The DNA of the CDR3 is TGTGCCAGCAGTTACCCCGGTGAGCAGTTCTTC. Translation gives CASSYPGEQFF.

This clone has only one observation. The genes are TRBV7-9 and TRBJ2-4; D is perhaps TRBD1 (6 bases). V was shortened by 0 bases and J by 0 bases, with 12 bases between the two germline ends. Germline V CDR1 and CDR2: SEHNR, FQNEAQ (reference sequence). This CDR3 has 17 residues. The CDR3 loop reads CASSLAGQTLAKNIQYF. CDR3 sequence (DNA): TGTGCCAGCAGCTTAGCCGGACAGACCTTAGCCAAAAACATTCAGTACTTC.

The chain has TRBV19 and TRBJ2-1; 13 bases agree with TRBD2. This CDR3 region has 17 residues. CDR1 is LNHDA, CDR2 SQIVND, per germline (reference sequence). Losses at the gene ends were 6 bases for V and 5 bases for J; bases not matched to a gene: 10. The CDR3 DNA reads as TGTGCCAGTAGAAGGTTAGGTGGGACTAGCGGGGACAATGAGCAGTTCTTC. Translation: CASRRLGGTSGDNEQFF.

In this sample, this clone turned up a few times. This same CDR3 is encoded by further DNA sequences in the sample. The rearrangement links TRBV4-1 to TRBJ2-2; D gene uncertain. The CDR3 spans 13 residues. V was shortened by 0 bases and J by 5 bases, with 4 bases between the two germline ends. CDR1 is MGHRA, CDR2 YSYEKL, per germline. The CDR3 protein is CASSQERTGELFF. In nucleotides, the CDR3 is TGCGCCAGCAGCCAAGAGCGAACCGGGGAGCTGTTTTTT.

The chain carries TRBV27 and TRBJ2-7; D perhaps matches TRBD1 (6 bases). Germline V lookup: CDR1 MNHEY, CDR2 SMNVEV (reference sequence). V lost 7 bases, J lost 4 bases, and 20 bases lay in between. The CDR3 spans 15 residues. CDR3: CASTSIPAQGYEQYF. Written as DNA, the CDR3 is TGTGCCAGCACCTCCATTCCTGCACAGGGTTACGAGCAGTACTTC.

The chain recombines TRBV14 with TRBJ2-6; possible D gene TRBD2, 6 bases. The CDR3 extends over 18 amino acids. V was shortened by 1 base and J by 2 bases, with 15 bases between the two germline ends. Germline lookup yields CDR1 SGHDN and CDR2 FVKESK. The DNA for the CDR3 is TGTGCCAGCAGCCAAGTGCTACGCGGGAATACTGGGGCCAACGTCCTGACTTTC. It is translated as CASSQVLRGNTGANVLTF.

The chain links TRBV28 to TRBJ1-5, with 11 bases fitting TRBD1. The germline V gene has CDR1 MDHEN and CDR2 SYDVKM. V lost 2 bases and J lost 7; bases outside the gene matches: 7. The CDR3 spans 16 residues. The CDR3 is CASSLRRTGGGQPQHF. CDR3 DNA: TGTGCCAGCAGTTTAAGACGGACAGGGGGCGGCCAGCCCCAGCATTTT.

This chain uses TRBV5-5 with TRBJ1-2, with a weak D call TRBD1 (5 bases). The V end lost 4 bases, the J end lost 6 bases, and 13 bases lay between the germline ends. The CDR3 consists of 13 residues. Germline lookup yields CDR1 SGHKS and CDR2 YYEKEE (reference sequence). This chain's CDR3 is CASSGARVHGYTF. CDR3 sequence (DNA): TGTGCCAGCAGCGGGGCCAGGGTGCATGGCTACACCTTC.

The chain has TRBV19 and TRBJ1-1, with 7 positions matching TRBD1. Losses at the gene ends were 3 bases for V and 4 bases for J; bases not matched to a gene: 5. This CDR3 is built from 14 residues. CDR1 is LNHDA, CDR2 SQIVND, per germline (reference sequence). The CDR3 nucleotides are TGTGCCAGTAGTATTACAGGGGTTCGCACTGAAGCTTTCTTT. Translating it yields CASSITGVRTEAFF.

J is TRBJ2-7 and V is TRBV7-2, with 7 bases aligning to TRBD1. This CDR3 comprises 14 residues. The ends lost 5 bases at V and 5 bases at J; junction bases unmatched: 9. Per the germline V gene, CDR1 is SGHTA and CDR2 is FQGNSA. This chain's CDR3 is CASSKTGIVNEQYF. The CDR3 nucleotides read TGTGCCAGCAGCAAGACAGGGATCGTCAACGAGCAGTACTTC.

This clone was picked up many times. This chain joins TRBV7-9 and TRBJ2-7; D possibly corresponds to TRBD2 (5 bases). Germline CDR1 SEHNR, CDR2 FQNEAQ (reference sequence). The ends were cut back, 5 bases at V and 2 bases at J, with 13 bases in the middle. The CDR3 spans 14 residues. CDR3 in amino acids: CASSPAEDPYEQYF. The DNA for the CDR3 is TGTGCCAGCAGCCCAGCGGAGGACCCCTACGAGCAGTACTTC.

The chain couples TRBV10-3 to TRBJ2-2, with a possible D match to TRBD2 (6 bases). V was trimmed by 10 bases and J by 0 bases, leaving 12 bases between them. CDR3 size: 14 residues. Germline V gene lookup returns CDR1 ENHRY and CDR2 SYGVKD. CDR3 amino acids: CATRDSANTGELFF. In nucleotides, the CDR3 is TGTGCCACTCGGGACTCGGCGAACACCGGGGAGCTGTTTTTT.

This clone was seen once. The rearrangement joins TRBV24-1 to TRBJ1-1; the match to TRBD1 covers 9 bases. After removal of 0 bases from V and 0 bases from J, the junction contained 7 bases not matched to a gene. This CDR3 spans 18 amino acids. Germline V gives CDR1 KGHDR, CDR2 SFDVKD. The CDR3 is CATSDLHLRDRVNTEAFF. CDR3 DNA sequence: TGTGCCACCAGTGATTTGCATTTACGGGACAGGGTGAACACTGAAGCTTTCTTT.

The chain has TRBV9 and TRBJ1-2, with D maybe TRBD1 (5 bases). Per the germline V gene, CDR1 is SGDLS and CDR2 is YYNGEE. CDR3 size: 17 residues. V lost 2 bases and J lost 4, with 21 bases in between. The chain's CDR3 is CASSVEVGGGASYGYTF. DNA of the CDR3: TGTGCCAGCAGCGTCGAGGTTGGTGGAGGGGCCTCCTATGGCTACACCTTC.

V is TRBV30 and J is TRBJ2-3; possibly TRBD2 for D (5 bases). The V gene's germline CDR1 is GTSNPN and CDR2 SVGIG (reference sequence). V was clipped by 4 bases and J by 4 bases, with 9 bases between them. This CDR3 region has 12 residues. The CDR3 bases are TGTGCCTGGAAGTTCGGGGCAGATACGCAGTATTTT. Residues: CAWKFGADTQYF.

V gene TRBV21-1 combines with J gene TRBJ1-5; TRBD1 is the table's D call and was not checked against the DNA. TRBV21-1 is an annotated pseudogene. The CDR3 is 10 residues long. In nucleotides, the CDR3 is TGTGCCAGCAGCAACCACACCCGTCATTTT. This gives the protein CASSNHTRHF.